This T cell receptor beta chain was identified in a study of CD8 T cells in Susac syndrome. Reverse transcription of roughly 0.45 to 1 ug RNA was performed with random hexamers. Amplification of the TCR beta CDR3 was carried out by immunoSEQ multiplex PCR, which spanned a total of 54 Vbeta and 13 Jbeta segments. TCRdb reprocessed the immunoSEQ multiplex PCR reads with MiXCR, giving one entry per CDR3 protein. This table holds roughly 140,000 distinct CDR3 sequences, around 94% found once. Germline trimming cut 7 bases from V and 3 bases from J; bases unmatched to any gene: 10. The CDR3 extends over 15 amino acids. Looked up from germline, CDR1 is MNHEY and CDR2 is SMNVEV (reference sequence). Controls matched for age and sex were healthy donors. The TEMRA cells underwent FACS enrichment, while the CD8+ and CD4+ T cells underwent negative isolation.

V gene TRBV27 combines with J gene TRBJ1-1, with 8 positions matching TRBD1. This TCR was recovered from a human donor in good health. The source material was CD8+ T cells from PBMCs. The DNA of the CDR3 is TGTGCCAGCACTTATGCGCAGGGGGCAGACACTGAAGCTTTCTTT. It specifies CASTYAQGADTEAFF.